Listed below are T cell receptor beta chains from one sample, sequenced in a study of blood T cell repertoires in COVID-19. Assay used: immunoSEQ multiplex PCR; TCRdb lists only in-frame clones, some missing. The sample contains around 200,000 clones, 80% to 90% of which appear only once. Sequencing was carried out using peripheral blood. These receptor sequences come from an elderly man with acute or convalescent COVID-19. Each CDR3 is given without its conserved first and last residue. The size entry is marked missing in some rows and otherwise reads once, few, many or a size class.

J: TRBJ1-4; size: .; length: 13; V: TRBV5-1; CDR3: ASSLRGPDNEKLF
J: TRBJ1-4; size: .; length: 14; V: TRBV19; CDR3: ASSIGVTGVNEKLF
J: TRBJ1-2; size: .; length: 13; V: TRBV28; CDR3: ASSSPSGTDYGYT
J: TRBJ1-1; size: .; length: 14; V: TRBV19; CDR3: ASSLGGLVENTEAF
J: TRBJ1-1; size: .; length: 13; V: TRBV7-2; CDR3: ASSFSTGALTEAF
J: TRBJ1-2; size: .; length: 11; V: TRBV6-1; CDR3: ASSESGNYGYT
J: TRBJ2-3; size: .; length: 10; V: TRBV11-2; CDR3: ASSPNGLVQY
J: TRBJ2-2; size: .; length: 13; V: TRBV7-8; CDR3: ASSHRDSHTGELF
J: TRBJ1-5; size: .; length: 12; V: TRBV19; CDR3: ASKTSGGNQPQH
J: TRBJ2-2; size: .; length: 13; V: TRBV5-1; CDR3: ASSLRTGVTGELF
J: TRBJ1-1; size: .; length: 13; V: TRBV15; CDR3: ATSREVTVNTEAF
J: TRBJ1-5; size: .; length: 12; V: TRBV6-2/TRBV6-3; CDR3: ASSTTGGHQPQH
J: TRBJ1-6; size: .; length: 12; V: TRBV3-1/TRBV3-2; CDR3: ASSQVQGNSPLH
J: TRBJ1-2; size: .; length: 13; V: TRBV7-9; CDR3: ASSLGQSQAYGYT
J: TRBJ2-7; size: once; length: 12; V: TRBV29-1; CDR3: SVDSVMGSYEQY
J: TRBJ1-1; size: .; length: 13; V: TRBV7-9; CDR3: ASSLGWGGVSEAF
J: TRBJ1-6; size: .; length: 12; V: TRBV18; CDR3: ASSQDKYNSPLH
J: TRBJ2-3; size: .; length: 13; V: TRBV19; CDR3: ASSTLASSTDTQY
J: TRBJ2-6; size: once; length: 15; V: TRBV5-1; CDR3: ASSLGGPLSGANVLT
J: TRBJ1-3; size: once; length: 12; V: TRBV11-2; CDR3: ASSLELSGNTIY
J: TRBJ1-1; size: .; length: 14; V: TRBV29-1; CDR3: SVAKQPGIRNTEAF
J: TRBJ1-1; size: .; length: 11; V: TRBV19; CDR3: ASSMGRNTEAF
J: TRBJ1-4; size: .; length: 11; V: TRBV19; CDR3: ASKRATDEKLF
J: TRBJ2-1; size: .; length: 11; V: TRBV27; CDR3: ASSTYRVGEQF
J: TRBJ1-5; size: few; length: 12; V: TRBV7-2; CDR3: ASSSRGGNQPQH
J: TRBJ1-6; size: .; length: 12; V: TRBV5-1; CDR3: ASSPKGHNSPLH
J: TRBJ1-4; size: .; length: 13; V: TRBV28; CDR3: ASRVTGTLNEKLF
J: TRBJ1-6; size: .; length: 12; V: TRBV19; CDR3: ASGRQGVNSPLH
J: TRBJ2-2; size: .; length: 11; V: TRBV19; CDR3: ASSLQIGGELF
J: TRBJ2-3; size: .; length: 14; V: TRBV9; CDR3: ASSVVVAGGADTQY
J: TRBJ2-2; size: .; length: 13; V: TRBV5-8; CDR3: ASSADRLGTGELF
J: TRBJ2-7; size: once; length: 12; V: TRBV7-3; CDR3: ASSPAGVSYEQY
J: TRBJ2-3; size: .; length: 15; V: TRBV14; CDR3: ASSQVFPGGPGDTQY
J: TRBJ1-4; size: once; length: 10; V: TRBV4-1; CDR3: ASSEGGLGLF
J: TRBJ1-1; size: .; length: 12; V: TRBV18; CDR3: ASSPQGENTEAF
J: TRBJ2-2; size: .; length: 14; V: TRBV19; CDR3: ASSYGPGSNTGELF
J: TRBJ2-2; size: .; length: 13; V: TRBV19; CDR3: ASSRANANTGELF
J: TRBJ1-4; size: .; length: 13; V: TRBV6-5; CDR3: ASSYDGRGAEKLF
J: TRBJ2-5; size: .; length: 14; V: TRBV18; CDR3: ASSPRELAGAETQY
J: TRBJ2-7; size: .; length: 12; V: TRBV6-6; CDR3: ASSRAGDGYEQY
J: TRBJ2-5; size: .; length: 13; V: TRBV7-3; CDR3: ASSPYGDRGETQY
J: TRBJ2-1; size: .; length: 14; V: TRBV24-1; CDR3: ATSDRTSGSVNEQF
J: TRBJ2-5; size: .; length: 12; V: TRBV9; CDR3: ASSIQGLQETQY
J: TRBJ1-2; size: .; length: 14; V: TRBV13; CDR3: ASSGRTGGPFYGYT
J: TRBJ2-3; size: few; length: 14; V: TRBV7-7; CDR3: ASSLGLAGAPDTQY
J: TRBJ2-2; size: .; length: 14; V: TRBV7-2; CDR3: ASSPGTSVAAGELF
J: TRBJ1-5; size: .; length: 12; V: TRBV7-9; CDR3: ASSLGGRGMPQH
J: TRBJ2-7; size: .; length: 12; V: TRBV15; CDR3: ATSRAGSRNEQY
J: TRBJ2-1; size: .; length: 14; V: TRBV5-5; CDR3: ASSLSAAYSYNEQF
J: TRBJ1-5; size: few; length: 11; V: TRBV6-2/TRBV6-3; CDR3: ASSRGGSQPQH
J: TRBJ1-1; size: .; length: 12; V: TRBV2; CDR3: ASSGTSPRVEAF
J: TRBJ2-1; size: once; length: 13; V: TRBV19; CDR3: ASTPFGEGVNEQF
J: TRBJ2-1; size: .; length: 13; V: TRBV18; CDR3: ASSPPPGQGNEQF
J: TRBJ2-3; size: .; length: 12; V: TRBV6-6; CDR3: ASSYIAGADTQY
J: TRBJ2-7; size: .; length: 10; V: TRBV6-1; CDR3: ASSEQGGEQY